The 23 T cell receptor beta chains below all came from one sample that was sequenced in a study of graft-versus-host responses after intestinal transplantation (dated by TCRdb to about 2021). Library generation was performed with the immunoSEQ multiplex PCR assay. TCRdb re-hosts the immuneACCESS table, in-frame sequences only. Its copies lack some clones; in the studies checked, an unresolved V gene accounts for under half of them, and the cause for the rest is not known. This sample lists 41,000 or so clones; approximately 95% were detected once. About 0.54% of the sample rests with the top ten. Interpreted using the paper, the time point label stands for: cells obtained before transplantation from donor or recipient. These receptors have no identified antigens. The sample here was unstimulated CD8+ T cells sorted from spleen or lymph node cells, taken before transplant. Receptor source: a human donor who was the organ donor for an intestinal transplant.

As concerns this clone: One end of the junction varies from germline; a read error may be responsible. The J gene is TRBJ2-7, the V gene TRBV6-5, with TRBD1 matching 7 bases. The CDR3 covers 13 residues. Germline values: CDR1 MNHEY, CDR2 SVGAGI. This CDR3 reads CASRGTETYEQYF. DNA of the CDR3: TGTGCCAGCAGGGGGACAGAGACCTACGAACAGTACTTC.

Concerning this clone itself: Its ends do not fully match the called genes, so a read error is possible. This chain links TRBV19 with TRBJ1-1; D is ambiguous. Germline V gene data show CDR1 as LNHDA and CDR2 as SQIVND (reference sequence). This CDR3 has 10 amino acids. DNA of the CDR3: TGTGCCGGTAGCTCAACAGAAGCTTTCTTT. Translated, it gives CAGSSTEAFF.

Written as DNA, the CDR3 is TGTGCCAGCAGTTACTCGGGGAACTACGAGCAGTACTTC. Encoded protein: CASSYSGNYEQYF. The chain links TRBV6-5 to TRBJ2-5; D gene unclear. The J call may be in error: the DNA end matches TRBJ2-7 better. Germline V CDR1 and CDR2: MNHEY, SVGAGI. There are 13 residues in the CDR3.

V is TRBV4-1 and J is TRBJ2-1, with TRBD2 matching over 9 bases. Germline V gene sequence: CDR1 MGHRA, CDR2 YSYEKL. J lost 0 bases, V lost 2 bases, and 8 bases had no gene match. This CDR3 comprises 18 residues. The CDR3 sequence is CASSQFIAGVGSYNEQFF. CDR3 sequence (DNA): TGCGCCAGCAGCCAATTCATAGCGGGGGTTGGCTCCTACAATGAGCAGTTCTTC.

The chain is built from TRBV5-6 and TRBJ2-6, with D possibly matching TRBD1 (5 bases). Trimming removed 0 bases from V and 4 bases from J, with 8 bases in between. Germline-derived CDR1 and CDR2 are SGHDT and YYEEEE. The CDR3 runs to 15 residues. CDR3 amino acids: CASSLAGYGANVLTF. The CDR3 region has the DNA TGTGCCAGCAGCTTGGCAGGGTACGGGGCCAACGTCCTGACTTTC.

This sequence joins TRBV4-3 and TRBJ2-7; no reliable D call. V lost 1 base and J 1 base, leaving 14 bases between the germline ends. This CDR3 is 16 amino acids long. Germline CDR1 LGHNA, CDR2 YSLEER. The CDR3, as DNA: TGCGCCAGCAGCCAAGGACGCGGTAGGAATTCCTACGAGCAGTACTTC. It yields the protein CASSQGRGRNSYEQYF.

The J gene is TRBJ1-1, the V gene TRBV29-1; perhaps TRBD1 as D (5 bases). The CDR3 covers 11 residues. Trimming pared 2 bases from V and 6 bases from J, leaving 7 bases between. CDR1 SQVTM and CDR2 ANQGSEA come from the germline V gene. CDR3 residues: CSVEMGAEAFF. CDR3 DNA sequence: TGCAGCGTTGAAATGGGGGCTGAAGCTTTCTTT.

V and J are TRBV20-1 and TRBJ1-2; no clear D gene. Trimming took 3 bases from V and 8 from J, leaving 10 bases between them. The CDR3 runs to 11 residues. Germline-derived CDR1 and CDR2 are DFQATT and SNEGSKA (reference sequence). CDR3 coding DNA: TGCAGTGCTAGGGTCCCAGAAGGCTACACCTTC. It translates to CSARVPEGYTF.

The chain has TRBV10-3 and TRBJ1-1; D unclear. Trimming stripped 1 base from V and 5 bases from J, with 8 bases between. Germline CDR1 is ENHRY and CDR2 is SYGVKD. The CDR3 has 13 amino acids. In DNA, the CDR3 is TGTGCCATCAGTGAGTTCTCGCGGACTGAAGCTTTCTTT. Its protein is CAISEFSRTEAFF.

The rearrangement joins TRBV5-4 to TRBJ2-1, with 8 bases aligning to TRBD1. CDR1 SGHNT and CDR2 YYREEE come from the germline V gene (reference sequence). The CDR3 sequence is 17 residues long. Trimming removed 3 bases from V and 7 bases from J; junction bases left unmatched: 15. The CDR3 protein is CASSSPKGQGHENEQFF. The CDR3 DNA reads as TGTGCCAGCAGCTCCCCGAAAGGACAGGGACACGAGAATGAGCAGTTCTTC.

This chain connects TRBV4-2 to TRBJ2-3, with 14 nucleotides matching TRBD2. The V gene end was trimmed by 2 bases and the J gene end by 1 base; junction bases not matched to a gene: 2. The CDR3 is 17 residues long. Germline V gives CDR1 LGHNA, CDR2 YNFKEQ. This CDR3 reads CASSQPGLAGGTDTQYF. The CDR3 DNA follows: TGTGCCAGCAGCCAACCGGGACTAGCGGGGGGCACAGATACGCAGTATTTT.

In this sample, this clone turned up once. The rearrangement uses TRBV6-5 and TRBJ2-7; 10 bases align to TRBD2. This CDR3 is built from 16 residues. V lost 1 base to trimming and J lost 6 bases; unmatched junction nucleotides: 9. Per the germline V gene, CDR1 is MNHEY and CDR2 is SVGAGI. The CDR3 nucleotides read TGTGCCAGCAGTTACTTTCTAGCGGGGGCGGTGAGCGAGCAGTACTTC. Translated: CASSYFLAGAVSEQYF.

The chain is built from TRBV2 and TRBJ2-7; D unresolved. The CDR3 runs to 13 residues. Germline V gene sequence: CDR1 SNHLY, CDR2 FYNNEI. The ends were cut back, 7 bases at V and 0 bases at J, with 10 bases in the middle. CDR3 bases: TGTGCCAGCATCGGAATATCCTCCTACGAGCAGTACTTC. The encoded protein is CASIGISSYEQYF.

This clone was recorded once. This chain connects TRBV7-2 to TRBJ2-7, with D perhaps TRBD1 (6 bases). V lost 5 bases to trimming and J lost 7 bases, with 21 bases between them. The CDR3 is 15 amino acids. Germline CDR1 and CDR2: SGHTA and FQGNSA. CDR3 sequence (DNA): TGTGCCAGCAGCAAACGACAGGACTTTATTATGGAGCAGTACTTC. Protein sequence: CASSKRQDFIMEQYF.

The chain uses TRBV9 and TRBJ2-1, with D tentatively TRBD1 or TRBD2 (7 bases each). In germline, CDR1 is SGDLS, CDR2 YYNGEE. The V and J ends lost 4 bases and 5 bases respectively, with 16 bases between them. This CDR3 comprises 15 residues. Here the CDR3 DNA reads TGTGCCAGCAGCACAGGGGCGGGGGCCAACAATGAGCAGTTCTTC. Its translation: CASSTGAGANNEQFF.

The chain employs TRBV7-2 and TRBJ2-7; the match to TRBD2 covers 7 bases. The CDR3 length is 15 residues. J was trimmed by 3 bases and V by 3 bases; bases with no gene match: 8. Germline V gene sequence: CDR1 SGHTA, CDR2 FQGNSA. CDR3 coding DNA: TGTGCCAGCAGCTTGGTGGCGGGAGATTGCTACGAGCAGTACTTC. It codes for CASSLVAGDCYEQYF.

This chain links TRBV9 with TRBJ2-3, with a tentative D call TRBD1 (6 bases). V lost 4 bases, J lost 2 bases, and 11 bases lay in between. Germline CDR1 is SGDLS and CDR2 is YYNGEE. The CDR3 extends over 14 amino acids. The CDR3 DNA sequence: TGTGCCAGCAGCACAGAGGGGGTCACAGATACGCAGTATTTT. Amino acids: CASSTEGVTDTQYF.

This clone was recorded only once. This chain uses TRBV4-3 with TRBJ1-3; 8 bases fit TRBD1. V was clipped by 3 bases and J by 2 bases; unmatched bases: 6. The CDR3 contains 16 residues. Germline V lookup: CDR1 LGHNA, CDR2 YSLEER. The CDR3 reads CASSQDRTGPGNTIYF. CDR3 in DNA: TGCGCCAGCAGCCAGGACCGGACAGGGCCTGGAAACACCATATATTTT.

The chain links TRBV6-5 to TRBJ1-2, with a tentative D call TRBD1 (6 bases). The V end lost 8 bases, the J end lost 2 bases, and 18 bases lay between the germline ends. CDR3 length equals 15 residues. Germline V gives CDR1 MNHEY, CDR2 SVGAGI. In DNA form, the CDR3 reads TGTGCCAGCGCAGCTGCATTGACAGGAAACTATGGCTACACCTTC. Protein: CASAAALTGNYGYTF.

This chain connects TRBV4-1 to TRBJ2-2; unclear D gene. In germline, CDR1 is MGHRA, CDR2 YSYEKL. CDR3 size: 13 residues. V was clipped by 5 bases and J by 2 bases, with 6 bases between them. CDR3 region: CASSFVNTGELFF. The CDR3 DNA reads TGCGCCAGCAGCTTTGTTAACACCGGGGAGCTGTTTTTT.

This clone was picked up a small number of times. The chain couples TRBV6-1 to TRBJ2-3, with TRBD2 matching over 7 bases. This CDR3 spans 16 amino acids. J was trimmed by 2 bases and V by 0 bases; bases with no gene match: 5. Germline V gene sequence: CDR1 MNHNS, CDR2 SASEGT. CDR3 sequence (DNA): TGTGCCAGCAGTGAAGCGGGGGGGTATTTCACAGATACGCAGTATTTT. It translates to CASSEAGGYFTDTQYF.

The V and J genes are TRBV4-3 and TRBJ2-7; 8 nucleotides match TRBD1. The germline V gene has CDR1 LGHNA and CDR2 YSLEER. V trimming: 3 bases; J trimming: 1 base; junction bases outside the gene matches: 2. The CDR3 totals 14 residues. CDR3 in DNA: TGCGCCAGCAGCCAGGGACAGGCTTCCTACGAGCAGTACTTC. Protein product: CASSQGQASYEQYF.

The rearrangement joins TRBV4-3 to TRBJ2-3, with a tentative D call TRBD2 (5 bases). The CDR3 length is 15 residues. Trimming left V 0 bases short and J 2 bases short, with 9 bases between. Germline values: CDR1 LGHNA, CDR2 YSLEER. CDR3 in amino acids: CASSQDPDFTDTQYF. The CDR3 nucleotides are TGCGCCAGCAGCCAAGACCCGGACTTCACAGATACGCAGTATTTT.